This T cell receptor (beta chain) was captured by sequencing in a study of T cell repertoires in cytomegalovirus infection. Regarding the study as a whole: Adding up the frequency of public TCR beta families identified people who carried CMV plus the relevant HLA.

This clonotype was detected ten times or more. No antigen is known for it. Per germline, CDR1 SGHTA and CDR2 FQGNSA. Trimming removed 0 bases at V and 2 bases at J, with 8 bases between. This CDR3 is 14 amino acids long. TCRdb called the reads again in MiXCR, with one record for every CDR3 protein. The data hold fewer than 550,000 distinct CDR3 sequences, with 11% observed a single time. Sample: PBMCs. This receptor was obtained from a human donor in good health (CMV status not recorded). Some clones in this sample may be carry-over from other donors' samples. The chain employs TRBV7-2 and TRBJ2-7; unclear D gene. The CDR3 protein is CASSLAVPPYEQYF. The CDR3 DNA follows: TGTGCCAGCAGCTTAGCAGTACCCCCCTACGAGCAGTACTTC.